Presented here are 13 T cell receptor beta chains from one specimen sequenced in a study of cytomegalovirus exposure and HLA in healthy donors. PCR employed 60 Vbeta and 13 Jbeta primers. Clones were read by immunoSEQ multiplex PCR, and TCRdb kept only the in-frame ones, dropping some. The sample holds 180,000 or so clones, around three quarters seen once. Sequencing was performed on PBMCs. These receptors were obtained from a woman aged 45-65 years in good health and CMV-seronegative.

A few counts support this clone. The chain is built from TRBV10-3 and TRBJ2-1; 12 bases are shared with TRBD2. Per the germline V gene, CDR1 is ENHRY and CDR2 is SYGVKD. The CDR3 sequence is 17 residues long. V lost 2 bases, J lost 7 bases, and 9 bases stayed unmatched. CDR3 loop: CAISEPLRTSGTNEQFF. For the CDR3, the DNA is TGTGCCATCAGTGAGCCGTTACGGACTAGCGGGACAAATGAGCAGTTCTTC.

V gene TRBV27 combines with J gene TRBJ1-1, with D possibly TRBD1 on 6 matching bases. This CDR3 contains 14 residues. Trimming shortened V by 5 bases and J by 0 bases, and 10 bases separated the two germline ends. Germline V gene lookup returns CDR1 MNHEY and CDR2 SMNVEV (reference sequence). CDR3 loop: CASSIQGMNTEAFF. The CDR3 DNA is TGTGCCAGCAGTATACAGGGTATGAACACTGAAGCTTTCTTT.

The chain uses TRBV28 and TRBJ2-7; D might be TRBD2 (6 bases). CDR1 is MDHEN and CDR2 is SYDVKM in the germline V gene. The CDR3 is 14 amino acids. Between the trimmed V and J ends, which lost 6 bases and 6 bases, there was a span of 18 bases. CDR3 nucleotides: TGTGCCAGCAGCCACCGGGCCACCGGGGGCGAGCAGTACTTC. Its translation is CASSHRATGGEQYF.

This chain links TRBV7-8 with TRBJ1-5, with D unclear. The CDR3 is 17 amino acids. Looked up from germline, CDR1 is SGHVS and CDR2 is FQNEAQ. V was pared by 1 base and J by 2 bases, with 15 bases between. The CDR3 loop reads CASSLDRIFGGNQPQHF. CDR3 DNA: TGTGCCAGCAGCTTAGACCGCATATTCGGAGGCAATCAGCCCCAGCATTTT.

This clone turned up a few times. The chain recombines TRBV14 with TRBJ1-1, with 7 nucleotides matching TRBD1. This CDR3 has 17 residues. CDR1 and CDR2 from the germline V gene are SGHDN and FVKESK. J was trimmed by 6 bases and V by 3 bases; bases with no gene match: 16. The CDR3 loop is CASSHQLTGQLSSEAFF. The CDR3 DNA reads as TGTGCCAGCAGCCATCAACTAACGGGACAGTTATCTTCTGAAGCTTTCTTT.

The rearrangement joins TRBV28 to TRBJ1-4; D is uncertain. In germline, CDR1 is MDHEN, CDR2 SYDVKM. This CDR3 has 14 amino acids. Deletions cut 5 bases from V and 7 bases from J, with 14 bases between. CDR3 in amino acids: CASSLQTRGEKLFF. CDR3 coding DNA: TGTGCCAGCAGTCTCCAGACCAGAGGTGAAAAACTGTTTTTT.

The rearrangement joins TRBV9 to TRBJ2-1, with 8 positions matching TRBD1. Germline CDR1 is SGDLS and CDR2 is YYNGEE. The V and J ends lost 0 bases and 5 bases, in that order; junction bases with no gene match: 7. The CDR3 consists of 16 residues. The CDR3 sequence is CASSVDLGQGNNEQFF. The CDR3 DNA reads TGTGCCAGCAGCGTAGATCTCGGACAGGGAAACAATGAGCAGTTCTTC.

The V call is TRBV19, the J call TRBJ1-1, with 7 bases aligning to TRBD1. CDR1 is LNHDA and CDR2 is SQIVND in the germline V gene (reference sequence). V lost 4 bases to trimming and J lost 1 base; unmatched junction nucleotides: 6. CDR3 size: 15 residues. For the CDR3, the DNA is TGTGCCAGTAGTACCAGGACAGGCAAGAACACTGAAGCTTTCTTT. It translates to CASSTRTGKNTEAFF.

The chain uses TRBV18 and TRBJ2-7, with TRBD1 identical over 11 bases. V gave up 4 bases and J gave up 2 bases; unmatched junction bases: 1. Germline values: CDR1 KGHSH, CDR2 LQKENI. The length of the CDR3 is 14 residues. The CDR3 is CASSLDRGPYEQYF. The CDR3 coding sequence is TGTGCCAGCTCACTGGACAGGGGGCCCTACGAGCAGTACTTC.

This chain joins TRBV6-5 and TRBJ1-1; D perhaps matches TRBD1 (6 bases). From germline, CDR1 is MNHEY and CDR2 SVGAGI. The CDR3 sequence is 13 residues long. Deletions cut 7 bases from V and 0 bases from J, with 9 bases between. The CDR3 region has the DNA TGTGCCAGCACCCCAGGGGTGAACACTGAAGCTTTCTTT. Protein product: CASTPGVNTEAFF.

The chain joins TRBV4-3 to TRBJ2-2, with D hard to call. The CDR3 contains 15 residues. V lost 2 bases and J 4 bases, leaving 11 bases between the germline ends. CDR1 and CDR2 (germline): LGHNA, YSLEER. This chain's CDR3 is CASSQSPLSTGELFF. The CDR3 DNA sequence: TGCGCCAGCAGCCAATCCCCGCTGAGCACCGGGGAGCTGTTTTTT.

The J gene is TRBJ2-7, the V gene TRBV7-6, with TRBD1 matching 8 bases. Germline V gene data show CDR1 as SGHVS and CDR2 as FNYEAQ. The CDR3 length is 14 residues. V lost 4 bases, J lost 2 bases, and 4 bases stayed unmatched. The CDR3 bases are TGTGCCAGCAGCTCAGAACAGGGGGCCTACGAGCAGTACTTC. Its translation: CASSSEQGAYEQYF.

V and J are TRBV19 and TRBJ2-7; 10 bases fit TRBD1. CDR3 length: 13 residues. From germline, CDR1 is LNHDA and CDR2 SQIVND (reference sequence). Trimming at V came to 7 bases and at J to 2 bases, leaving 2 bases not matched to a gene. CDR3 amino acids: CASTGTGAYEQYF. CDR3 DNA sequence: TGTGCCAGTACCGGGACAGGGGCCTACGAGCAGTACTTC.